The following is a T cell receptor beta chain sequence with its context. Its antigen is undetermined. These data are taken from a study of CD8 T cells in ankylosing spondylitis. Quantitative molecular-barcoded 5'-RACE generated the TCR beta libraries. TCRdb reanalysed the 5' RACE reads using MiXCR and keeps one entry per CDR3 protein. The repertoire holds about 69,000 distinct CDR3 sequences, over 4% seen once, with 2.2% in the top ten. The CDR3 length is 13 residues. CDR1 and CDR2 from the germline V gene are SGHTA and FQGTGA. Trimming pared 5 bases from V and 4 bases from J, leaving 10 bases between. Findings and caveats of the study: The authors found the disease-linked clones to be CD8+ and relatively rare in peripheral blood. Characteristic, it appeared, of ankylosing spondylitis blood was a TCR beta motif of eight highly homologous variants.

Sequenced input: blood, either unsorted or a sorted T cell fraction (not recorded which). The sequence was collected from a male donor with ankylosing spondylitis or in good health (not recorded which). The chain joins TRBV7-3 to TRBJ2-3; TRBD2 might be the D (5 bases). The CDR3 loop reads CASSPDYPDTQYF. The DNA for the CDR3 is TGTGCCAGCAGCCCTGACTACCCAGATACGCAGTATTTT.